This TCR beta chain originates from a study of T cells in localized non-small cell lung cancer (dated by TCRdb to about 2020). Study-wide context: T cell repertoires of 236 early-stage NSCLC patients were analyzed, with tumors being compared against uninvolved tumor-adjacent lungs. The cohort was made up of around 220 treatment-naive NSCLC patients whose localized lung tumors had been resected. The mean age of the NSCLC patients was roughly 63 years, with 120 to 150 men and approximately 100 women.

The investigation overall reported the following: A median of 57 of the top 100 tumor clones turned up in the paired uninvolved adjacent lung, and fewer than 35 of those clones also ranked among the top 100 of that same adjacent lung. Longer overall survival was associated with higher blood T cell density, whereas shorter survival was associated with higher adjacent-lung clonality. Because the study design was exploratory, TCR variables were selected using unadjusted p-values without false-discovery rate correction. Because multi-region sequencing of the tumors was not done, intratumor heterogeneity could not be ruled out. Uninvolved tumor-adjacent lung showed the highest T cell clonality, higher than tumor, which suggests more focused antigenic responses in the uninvolved tumor-adjacent lung.

Two independent pathologists confirmed that the uninvolved adjacent lung, which was taken at least 2 cm from the tumor margin, was free of atypia. At diagnosis, tumor, uninvolved tumor-adjacent lung and peripheral blood were collected and then preserved as a mix of FFPE and fresh-frozen material. TCR beta CDR3 regions were sequenced from DNA using the immunoSEQ Assay. As for the original processing: T cell density was computed as TCR beta template counts normalized to usable DNA estimated by amplifying housekeeping genes. Richness was estimated with the preseqR package, extrapolating to 400,000 templates for PBMC samples and 120,000 templates for tissue samples. Clonality was defined by subtracting Pielou's evenness from one. Tissue-enriched TCRs were identified through differential abundance testing performed on productive amino-acid clonotypes, with a minimum total count of 5 and an alpha of 0.1. The Jaccard Index and the Morisita Overlap Index were used to measure how much the repertoires overlapped between compartments. GLIPH clustered TCR beta CDR3s with public tetramer-defined viral CDR3s; viral motifs required at least three viral sequences plus V-gene enrichment. TCRdb obtained this table from immuneACCESS and retained in-frame rearrangements with V and J assigned. These tables miss some clones; where compared with another copy, unresolved V genes account for less than half of the shortfall, and the remainder is unexplained. The D gene and trimming were derived from the DNA, and the V and J assignments and clone size from that table. This sample holds 4,000 or so clones; roughly 31% were observed only once. The ten largest account for approximately 10% of the sample.

Comment on this clone: Its recognized antigen is unknown. Per-base quality was not reported, and no clone a single base away is much larger than it.

The sequence was collected from a male donor older than 55 with stage III lung adenocarcinoma. The sequencing used normal lung tissue next to the tumor, collected before any cancer treatment.

CDR3 region: CASSTEGSKPQHF. The nucleotide sequence reads TGTGCCAGTAGTACTGAGGGGTCGAAGCCCCAGCATTTT. The rearrangement joined TRBV19 to TRBJ1-5; tentative D gene TRBD1, with 5 bases matching. The junction carries 12 bases between V and J, which are trimmed by 4 bases and 8 bases respectively. CDR1 and CDR2 were assigned from the germline V gene (reference sequence) as LNHDA and SQIVND. The CDR3, from cysteine to phenylalanine, totals 13 residues. CDR3 DNA is the only sequence kept; it has 39 bases, read in frame from the first base.